Shown below are 22 T cell receptor beta chains from a single sample sequenced in a study of blood T cell repertoires in COVID-19 (dated by TCRdb to between 2020 and 2021). Library method: the immunoSEQ multiplex PCR assay. Not all clones reach the TCRdb copy of this immuneACCESS table, which keeps in-frame sequences only. Checked studies attribute under half of the gap to unresolved V genes and leave the rest unexplained. The sample table records hundreds of thousands of clones; just over 85% of these occur just once. The ten largest clones take up over 1.1% of the sample. Sequencing was carried out using peripheral blood. These receptor sequences come from a woman younger than 45 with active or convalescent COVID-19.

The chain has TRBV4-1 and TRBJ2-1, with D maybe TRBD2 (5 bases). The V end lost 0 bases, the J end lost 9 bases, and 12 bases lay between the germline ends. CDR1 MGHRA and CDR2 YSYEKL come from the germline V gene. The CDR3 contains 14 residues. CDR3 sequence (DNA): TGCGCCAGCAGCCAAGAGGGGAGTGGACTTGAGCAGTTCTTC. Amino acids: CASSQEGSGLEQFF.

This sequence joins TRBV19 and TRBJ2-2; 9 bases match TRBD2. Germline assignment: CDR1 LNHDA and CDR2 SQIVND (reference sequence). Trimming cost V 5 bases and J 3 bases; bases outside gene matches: 4. This CDR3 is built from 15 residues. The CDR3 sequence: CASSAVAGDTGELFF. The CDR3 nucleotides are TGTGCCAGTAGTGCCGTAGCGGGGGACACCGGGGAGCTGTTTTTT.

The chain couples TRBV11-3 to TRBJ2-1, with 10 bases matching TRBD1. This CDR3 has 14 amino acids. The V and J ends lost 5 bases and 3 bases, in that order; junction bases with no gene match: 1. Germline V lookup: CDR1 SGHNT, CDR2 YENEEA. CDR3 sequence: CASSRTGGYNEQFF. Written as DNA, the CDR3 is TGTGCCAGCAGCAGGACAGGGGGCTACAATGAGCAGTTCTTC.

The V and J genes are TRBV5-1 and TRBJ1-1; 7 positions match TRBD1. The CDR3 covers 13 residues. J was trimmed by 4 bases and V by 4 bases; bases with no gene match: 4. The V gene's germline CDR1 is SGHRS and CDR2 YFSETQ. The CDR3 loop reads CASSEDRSTEAFF. In nucleotides, the CDR3 is TGCGCCAGCAGCGAGGACAGGAGCACTGAAGCTTTCTTT.

The sample holds a few counts of this clone. The chain is built from TRBV6-5 and TRBJ1-4; the D gene is possibly TRBD1 (5 bases). Trimming stripped 7 bases from V and 4 bases from J, with 13 bases between. CDR1 is MNHEY, CDR2 SVGAGI, per germline. The CDR3 has 14 amino acids. In DNA form, the CDR3 reads TGTGCCAGCAAGTACGGCAGGGATAATGAAAAACTGTTTTTT. It codes for CASKYGRDNEKLFF.

The chain links TRBV6-5 to TRBJ2-1; D possibly corresponds to TRBD2 (6 bases). There are 14 residues in the CDR3. V lost 7 bases and J 7 bases, leaving 17 bases between the germline ends. CDR1 and CDR2 (germline): MNHEY, SVGAGI. For the CDR3, the DNA is TGTGCCAGCACCTCAAAGAACCTAGCGAATGAGCAGTTCTTC. Translating gives CASTSKNLANEQFF.

V and J are TRBV5-1 and TRBJ2-7; 10 nucleotides line up with TRBD1. Germline V gene lookup returns CDR1 SGHRS and CDR2 YFSETQ. Trimming removed 7 bases from V and 4 bases from J; junction bases left unmatched: 5. The CDR3 consists of 13 residues. The CDR3 DNA reads TGCGCCAGCCGCCGGGGACAGGGGTACGAGCAGTACTTC. Translation gives CASRRGQGYEQYF.

This clone has only one observation. This sequence joins TRBV27 and TRBJ1-1; no firm D call. CDR1 and CDR2 (germline): MNHEY, SMNVEV (reference sequence). Trimming left V 3 bases short and J 1 base short, with 9 bases between. The CDR3 is 14 residues long. CDR3 sequence (DNA): TGTGCCAGCAGTTTTGACACCCAGAACACTGAAGCTTTCTTT. The encoded protein is CASSFDTQNTEAFF.

The chain combines TRBV11-2 with TRBJ2-2; 11 positions match TRBD2. Germline loops: CDR1 SGHAT, CDR2 FQNNGV. The V segment lost 1 base and the J segment 3 bases; nucleotides outside the gene matches: 4. The CDR3 spans 17 residues. The CDR3 spells CASSLGSGRGYTGELFF. The DNA of the CDR3 is TGTGCCAGCAGCTTAGGTAGCGGGAGGGGTTACACCGGGGAGCTGTTTTTT.

This chain connects TRBV7-6 to TRBJ1-1; TRBD1 matches 9 bases. The CDR3 is 14 amino acids. Germline values: CDR1 SGHVS, CDR2 FNYEAQ. Trimming took 4 bases from V and 5 from J; bases not matched to a gene: 5. The CDR3, as DNA: TGTGCCAGCAGCTCACAGGGGGCGCAAACTGAAGCTTTCTTT. Its translation is CASSSQGAQTEAFF.

The chain joins TRBV5-6 to TRBJ2-7, with 8 positions matching TRBD2. The V gene end was trimmed by 2 bases and the J gene end by 2 bases; junction bases not matched to a gene: 9. CDR3 size: 16 residues. Germline V CDR1 and CDR2: SGHDT, YYEEEE. The CDR3, as DNA: TGTGCCAGCAGCTTCACGGTTCAAGCGGGAGCCTACGAGCAGTACTTC. Protein sequence: CASSFTVQAGAYEQYF.

V usage is TRBV20-1 and J usage is TRBJ1-5, with 9 bases identical to TRBD1. Germline V gene lookup returns CDR1 DFQATT and CDR2 SNEGSKA (reference sequence). The ends lost 3 bases at V and 1 base at J; junction bases unmatched: 1. The CDR3 length is 14 residues. The CDR3 sequence: CSASGTGSNQPQHF. The CDR3 bases are TGCAGTGCTAGTGGGACAGGGAGCAATCAGCCCCAGCATTTT.

This clone was counted a single time. The DNA for the CDR3 is TGTGCCAGCAGCTTAGGTGCCACGGTTAACACTGAAGCTTTCTTT. It is translated as CASSLGATVNTEAFF. The rearrangement joins TRBV11-2 to TRBJ1-1; D not certain. V was clipped by 1 base and J by 2 bases, with 11 bases between them. This CDR3 has 15 amino acids. Germline V gene lookup returns CDR1 SGHAT and CDR2 FQNNGV.

This clone was seen just once. J is TRBJ2-1 and V is TRBV18, with 9 bases lining up with TRBD2. The CDR3 has 17 amino acids. Germline V gene sequence: CDR1 KGHSH, CDR2 LQKENI. The V gene end was trimmed by 6 bases and the J gene end by 7 bases; junction bases not matched to a gene: 16. The CDR3 is CASSRLLAGDKGNEQFF. The CDR3 coding sequence is TGTGCCAGCTCCCGCCTGTTAGCGGGAGACAAGGGGAATGAGCAGTTCTTC.

V usage is TRBV5-8 and J usage is TRBJ2-5, with 13 bases aligning to TRBD2. V shed 4 bases and J 7 bases; nucleotides not matched to a gene: 10. The germline gives CDR1 SGHTS, CDR2 YDEGEE. The CDR3 runs 16 residues. In nucleotides, the CDR3 is TGTGCCAGCAGCCCTATACTAGCGGGGGGGCCTGGGACCCAGTACTTC. Amino acid sequence: CASSPILAGGPGTQYF.

This clone appeared a few times. The chain couples TRBV27 to TRBJ1-5; D gene uncertain. Germline CDR1 MNHEY, CDR2 SMNVEV (reference sequence). This CDR3 has 11 residues. Trimming pared 5 bases from V and 11 bases from J, leaving 10 bases between. CDR3 sequence reads: CASSGGSAQHF. CDR3 DNA: TGTGCCAGCAGTGGAGGATCGGCCCAGCATTTT.

The J gene is TRBJ1-2, the V gene TRBV28; TRBD1 is a possible D gene (6 bases). Trimming left V 7 bases short and J 2 bases short, with 26 bases between. The CDR3 consists of 18 residues. Germline-derived CDR1 and CDR2 are MDHEN and SYDVKM. This CDR3 reads CASNQRTGSGFGNYGYTF. CDR3 in DNA: TGTGCCAGCAACCAACGCACAGGGTCTGGCTTTGGGAACTATGGCTACACCTTC.

The chain has TRBV29-1 and TRBJ1-1; tentative D call: TRBD1 (5 bases). Germline lookup yields CDR1 SQVTM and CDR2 ANQGSEA. V lost 4 bases, J lost 5 bases, and 20 bases lay in between. The CDR3 has 15 residues. The DNA for the CDR3 is TGCAGCGTTGCAAATCCCAGGGAAGGTGGGACTGAAGCTTTCTTT. Protein: CSVANPREGGTEAFF. Looking up the rest from reference TRBV29-1 and TRBJ1-1 gives the full variable domain: SAVISQKPSRDICQRGTSLTIQCQVDSQVTMMFWYRQQPGQSLTLIATANQGSEATYESGFVIDKFPISRPNLTFSTLTVSNMSPEDSSIYLCSVANPREGGTEAFFGQGTRLTVV.

The chain carries TRBV6-5 and TRBJ1-6; D unclear. CDR3 length equals 15 residues. The germline V gene encodes CDR1 MNHEY and CDR2 SVGAGI. Trimming pared 0 bases from V and 7 bases from J, leaving 10 bases between. The CDR3 DNA is TGTGCCAGCAGTTACTCGGGAGGTATGAATTCACCCCTCCACTTT. This sequence encodes CASSYSGGMNSPLHF.

V and J are TRBV30 and TRBJ2-3; D uncertain. Germline V gene lookup returns CDR1 GTSNPN and CDR2 SVGIG (reference sequence). Trimming removed 0 bases from V and 8 bases from J, with 9 bases in between. The CDR3 covers 12 residues. CDR3 sequence (DNA): TGTGCCTGGAGTGTACTTCTAGGTACGCAGTATTTT. This gives the protein CAWSVLLGTQYF.

V and J are TRBV27 and TRBJ2-4; D uncertain. Germline V gene lookup returns CDR1 MNHEY and CDR2 SMNVEV (reference sequence). This CDR3 comprises 16 residues. With 6 bases removed from V and 8 bases from J, the gap between germline ends came to 23 bases. CDR3 sequence (DNA): TGTGCCAGCAGGGCAAACCCCAGGCTTCCCCAGGACATTCAGTACTTC. Its protein is CASRANPRLPQDIQYF.

The V and J genes are TRBV6-1 and TRBJ1-4; D may be TRBD1 (5 bases). The CDR3 is 14 amino acids. Germline lookup yields CDR1 MNHNS and CDR2 SASEGT. V lost 2 bases and J lost 8, with 12 bases in between. CDR3 residues: CASSESGVAEKLFF. CDR3 sequence (DNA): TGTGCCAGCAGTGAATCGGGGGTTGCCGAAAAACTGTTTTTT.